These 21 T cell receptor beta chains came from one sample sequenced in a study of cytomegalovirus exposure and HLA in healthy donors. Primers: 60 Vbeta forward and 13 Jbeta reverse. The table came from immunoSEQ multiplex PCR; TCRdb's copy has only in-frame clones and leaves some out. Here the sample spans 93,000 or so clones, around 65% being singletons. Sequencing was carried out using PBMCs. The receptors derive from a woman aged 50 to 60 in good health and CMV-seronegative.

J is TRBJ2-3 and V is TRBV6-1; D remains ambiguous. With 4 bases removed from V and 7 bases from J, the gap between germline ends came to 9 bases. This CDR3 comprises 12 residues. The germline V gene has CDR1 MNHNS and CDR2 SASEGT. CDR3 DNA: TGTGCCAGCAGTGTGACACCTCATACGCAGTATTTT. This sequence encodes CASSVTPHTQYF.

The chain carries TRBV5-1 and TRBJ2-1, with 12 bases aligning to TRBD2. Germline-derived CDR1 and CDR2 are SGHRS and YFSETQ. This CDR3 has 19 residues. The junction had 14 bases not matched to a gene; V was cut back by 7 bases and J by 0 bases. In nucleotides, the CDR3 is TGCGCCAGCCGCGAGGCTAGCGGGGGGGTCCGGGGCTCCTACAATGAGCAGTTCTTC. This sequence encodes CASREASGGVRGSYNEQFF.

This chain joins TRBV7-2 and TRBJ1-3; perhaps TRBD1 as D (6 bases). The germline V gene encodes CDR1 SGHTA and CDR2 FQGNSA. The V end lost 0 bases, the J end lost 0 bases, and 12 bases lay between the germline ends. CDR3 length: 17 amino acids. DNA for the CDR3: TGTGCCAGCAGCTTAGCTGGGAGGGGGAACTCTGGAAACACCATATATTTT. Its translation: CASSLAGRGNSGNTIYF.

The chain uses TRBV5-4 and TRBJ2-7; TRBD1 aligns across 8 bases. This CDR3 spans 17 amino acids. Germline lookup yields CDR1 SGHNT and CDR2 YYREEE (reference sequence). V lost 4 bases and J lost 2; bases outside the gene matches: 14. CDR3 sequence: CASSPTPPGQATYEQYF. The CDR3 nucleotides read TGTGCCAGCAGCCCGACCCCCCCGGGACAGGCAACCTACGAGCAGTACTTC.

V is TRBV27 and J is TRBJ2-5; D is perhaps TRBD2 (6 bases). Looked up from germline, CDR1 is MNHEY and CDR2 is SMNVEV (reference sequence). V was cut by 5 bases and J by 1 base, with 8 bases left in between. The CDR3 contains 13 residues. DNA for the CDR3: TGTGCCAGCAGTCGGGAGATCCAAGAGACCCAGTACTTC. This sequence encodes CASSREIQETQYF.

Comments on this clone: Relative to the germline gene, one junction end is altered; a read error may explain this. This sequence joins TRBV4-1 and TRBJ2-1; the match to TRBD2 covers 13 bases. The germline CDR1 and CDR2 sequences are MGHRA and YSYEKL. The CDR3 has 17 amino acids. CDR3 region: CASNQDAGLAGVREQFF. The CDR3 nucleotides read TGCGCCAGCAACCAAGATGCCGGACTAGCGGGAGTCCGTGAGCAGTTCTTC.

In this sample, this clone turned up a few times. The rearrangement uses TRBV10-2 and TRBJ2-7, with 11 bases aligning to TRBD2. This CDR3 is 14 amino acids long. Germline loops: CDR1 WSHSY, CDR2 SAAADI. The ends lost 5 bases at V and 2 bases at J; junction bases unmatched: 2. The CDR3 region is CASSFSGRAYEQYF. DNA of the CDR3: TGCGCCAGCAGTTTTAGCGGGAGGGCCTACGAGCAGTACTTC.

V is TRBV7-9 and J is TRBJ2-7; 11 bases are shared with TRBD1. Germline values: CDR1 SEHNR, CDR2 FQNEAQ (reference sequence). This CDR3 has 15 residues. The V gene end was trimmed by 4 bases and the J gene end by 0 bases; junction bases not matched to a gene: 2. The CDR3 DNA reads TGTGCCAGCAGCTCGGGACAGGGGGACTCCTACGAGCAGTACTTC. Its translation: CASSSGQGDSYEQYF.

This CDR3 is CASSFSGGTNIQYF. The CDR3 DNA sequence: TGTGCCAGCAGTTTTAGCGGGGGCACAAACATTCAGTACTTC. The rearrangement links TRBV28 to TRBJ2-4, with 9 bases aligning to TRBD2. The trim removed 3 bases at V and 6 bases at J, leaving 3 bases unmatched. The length of the CDR3 is 14 residues. Germline V lookup: CDR1 MDHEN, CDR2 SYDVKM.

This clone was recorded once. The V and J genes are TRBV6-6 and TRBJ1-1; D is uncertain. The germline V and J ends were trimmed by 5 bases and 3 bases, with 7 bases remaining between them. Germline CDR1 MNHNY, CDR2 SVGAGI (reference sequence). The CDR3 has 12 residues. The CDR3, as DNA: TGTGCCAGCAGTAGCTCCGACACTGAAGCTTTCTTT. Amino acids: CASSSSDTEAFF.

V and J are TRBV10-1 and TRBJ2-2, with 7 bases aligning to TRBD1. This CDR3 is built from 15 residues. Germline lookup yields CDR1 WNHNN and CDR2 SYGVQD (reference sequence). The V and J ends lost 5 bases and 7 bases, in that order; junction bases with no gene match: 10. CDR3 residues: CASSSDRAGIGELFF. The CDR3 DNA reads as TGCGCCAGCAGTTCCGACAGGGCTGGCATCGGGGAGCTGTTTTTT.

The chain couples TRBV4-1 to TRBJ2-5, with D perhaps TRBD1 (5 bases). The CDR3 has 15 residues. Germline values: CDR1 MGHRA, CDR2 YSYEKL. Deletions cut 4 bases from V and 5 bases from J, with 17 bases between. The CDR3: CASSLLPQAGETQYF. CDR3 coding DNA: TGCGCCAGCAGCCTCCTCCCTCAGGCAGGGGAGACCCAGTACTTC.

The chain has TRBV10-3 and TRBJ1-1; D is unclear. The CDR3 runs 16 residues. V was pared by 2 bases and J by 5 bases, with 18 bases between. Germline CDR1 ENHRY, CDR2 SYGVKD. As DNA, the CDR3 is TGTGCCATCAGTGAGCCCGCTCGGGGTGGAGAAACTGAAGCTTTCTTT. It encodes CAISEPARGGETEAFF.

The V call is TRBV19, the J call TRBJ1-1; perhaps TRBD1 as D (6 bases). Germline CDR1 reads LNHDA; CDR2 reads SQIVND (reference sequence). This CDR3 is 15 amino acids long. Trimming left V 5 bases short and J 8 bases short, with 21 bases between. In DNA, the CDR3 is TGTGCCAGTAGTTTGTCACCCCGGGACATCAGAGAAGCTTTCTTT. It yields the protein CASSLSPRDIREAFF.

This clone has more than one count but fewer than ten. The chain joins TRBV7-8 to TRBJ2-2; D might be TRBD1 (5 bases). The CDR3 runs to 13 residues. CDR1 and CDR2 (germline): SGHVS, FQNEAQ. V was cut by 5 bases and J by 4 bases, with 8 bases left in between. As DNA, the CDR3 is TGTGCCAGCAGCAGGGGCCTCACCGGGGAGCTGTTTTTT. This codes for CASSRGLTGELFF.

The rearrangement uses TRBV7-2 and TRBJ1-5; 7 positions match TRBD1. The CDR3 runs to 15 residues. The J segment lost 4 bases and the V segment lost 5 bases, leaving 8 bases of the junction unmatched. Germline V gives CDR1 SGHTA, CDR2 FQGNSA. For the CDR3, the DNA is TGTGCCAGCAGCACAGGGGTTTTAGGAAATCAGCCCCAGCATTTT. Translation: CASSTGVLGNQPQHF.

This CDR3 reads CASSSGAYNSPLHF. The CDR3 bases are TGTGCCAGCTCGAGCGGGGCTTATAATTCACCCCTCCACTTT. The chain is built from TRBV27 and TRBJ1-6, with a possible D match to TRBD1 (5 bases). The CDR3 is made up of 14 amino acids. Germline V gene sequence: CDR1 MNHEY, CDR2 SMNVEV (reference sequence). The V gene lost 8 bases and the J gene lost 4 bases, with 12 bases spanning the gap.

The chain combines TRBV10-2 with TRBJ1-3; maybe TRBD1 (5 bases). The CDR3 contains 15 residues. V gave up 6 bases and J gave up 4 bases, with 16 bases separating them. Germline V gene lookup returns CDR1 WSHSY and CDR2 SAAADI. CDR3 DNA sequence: TGCGCCAGCAGGGCAAGGCTGGACACAGGAAACACCATATATTTT. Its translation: CASRARLDTGNTIYF.

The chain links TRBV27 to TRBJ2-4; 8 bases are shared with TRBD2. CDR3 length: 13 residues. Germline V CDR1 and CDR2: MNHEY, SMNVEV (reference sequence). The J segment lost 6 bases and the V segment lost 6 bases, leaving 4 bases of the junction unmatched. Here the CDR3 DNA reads TGTGCCAGCAGAACGGGGGGGGTAAACATTCAGTACTTC. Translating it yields CASRTGGVNIQYF.

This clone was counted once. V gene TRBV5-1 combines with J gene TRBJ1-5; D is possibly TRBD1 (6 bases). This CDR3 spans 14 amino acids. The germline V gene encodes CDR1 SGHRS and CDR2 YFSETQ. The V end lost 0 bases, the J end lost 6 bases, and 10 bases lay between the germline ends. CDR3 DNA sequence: TGCGCCAGCAGCTTGGAGGGGGTCGGTCAGCCCCAGCATTTT. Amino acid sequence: CASSLEGVGQPQHF.

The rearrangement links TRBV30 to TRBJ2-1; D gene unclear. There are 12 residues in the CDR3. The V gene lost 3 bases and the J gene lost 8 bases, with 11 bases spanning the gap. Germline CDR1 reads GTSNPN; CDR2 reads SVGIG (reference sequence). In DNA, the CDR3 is TGTGCCTGGAGCCTAGTAGCCGATGAGCAGTTCTTC. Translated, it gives CAWSLVADEQFF.